The source of this TCR beta chain is a study of T cell responses to AZD1222 COVID-19 vaccine. Regarding the study as a whole: Most donors were white British, females outnumbered males, and clonal diversity was possibly underestimated. The study identified only a handful of AZD1222 recipients as seropositive at baseline. Repertoires in all cases were sampled only once the peak T cell response had passed.

TCRdb's table, derived via immunoSEQ multiplex PCR, lists solely in-frame clones and lacks some. The sample contains roughly 67,000 clones, 80% to 90% of which appear only once. The CDR3 has 14 residues. CDR1 and CDR2 from the germline V gene are MDHEN and SYDVKM. V lost 6 bases to trimming and J lost 3 bases; unmatched junction nucleotides: 3. Turning to this clone: What it binds is unknown.

The material sequenced was peripheral blood, taken 28 days after the second AZD1222 dose. This clonotype was obtained from an adult who received the AZD1222 COVID-19 vaccine. The gene calls are TRBV28 and TRBJ1-2, with 11 bases fitting TRBD1. The CDR3 DNA follows: TGTGCCAGCAGCCGGACAGGGGGCTACTATGGCTACACCTTC. Its translation is CASSRTGGYYGYTF.